This T cell receptor (beta chain) originates from a study of blood T cell repertoires in COVID-19. Across the whole study: Sites in the United States, Italy and Spain provided acute and convalescent COVID-19 samples.

The study counted Cohort 3 donors as recovered given two negative PCRs, clearance, or symptom resolution. Germline CDR1 MNHEY, CDR2 SVGEGT. The CDR3 has 15 amino acids. The ends were cut back, 4 bases at V and 0 bases at J, with 11 bases in the middle. TCRdb keeps only in-frame clones here, not all; method: immunoSEQ multiplex PCR. This sample has approximately 200,000 clones, with around 88% found just once. Sequenced sample: PBMCs or T cells enriched from blood (not recorded which). The J gene is TRBJ2-3, the V gene TRBV6-2 or TRBV6-3; D gene ambiguous. This sequence originates from a woman in her twenties or thirties who had recovered from COVID-19. In nucleotides, the CDR3 is TGTGCCAGCAGTTCACGCGGTGGGAGCACAGATACGCAGTATTTT. It encodes CASSSRGGSTDTQYF.